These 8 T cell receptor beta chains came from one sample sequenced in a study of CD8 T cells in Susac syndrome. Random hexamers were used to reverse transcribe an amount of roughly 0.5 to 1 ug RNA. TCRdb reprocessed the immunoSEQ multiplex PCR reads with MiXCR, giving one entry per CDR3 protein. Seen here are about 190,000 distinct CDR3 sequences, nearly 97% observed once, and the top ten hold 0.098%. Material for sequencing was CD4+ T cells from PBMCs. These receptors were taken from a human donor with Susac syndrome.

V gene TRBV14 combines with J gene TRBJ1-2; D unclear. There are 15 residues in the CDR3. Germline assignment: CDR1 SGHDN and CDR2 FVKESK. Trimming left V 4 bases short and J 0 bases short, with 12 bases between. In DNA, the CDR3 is TGTGCCAGCAGCCCCAGACGGTCGACTAACTATGGCTACACCTTC. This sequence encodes CASSPRRSTNYGYTF.

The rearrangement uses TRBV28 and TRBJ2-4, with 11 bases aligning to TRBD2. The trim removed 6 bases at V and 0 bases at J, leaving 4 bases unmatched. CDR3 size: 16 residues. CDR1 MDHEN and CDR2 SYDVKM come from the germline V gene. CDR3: CASRVAGGQAKNIQYF. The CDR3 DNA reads TGTGCCAGCAGAGTAGCGGGGGGGCAAGCCAAAAACATTCAGTACTTC.

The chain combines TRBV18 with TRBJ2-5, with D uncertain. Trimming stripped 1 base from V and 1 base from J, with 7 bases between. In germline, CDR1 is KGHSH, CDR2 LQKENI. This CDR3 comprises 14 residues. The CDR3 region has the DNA TGTGCCAGCTCACCACTAGGGCTCCAAGAGACCCAGTACTTC. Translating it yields CASSPLGLQETQYF.

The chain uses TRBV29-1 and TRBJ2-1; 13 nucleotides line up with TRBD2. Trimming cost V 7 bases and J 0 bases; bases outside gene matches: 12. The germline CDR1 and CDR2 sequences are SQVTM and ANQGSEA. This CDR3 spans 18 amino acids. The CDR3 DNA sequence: TGCAGCGCCCTACCGGGACTAGCGGGGCCTAGCTCCTACAATGAGCAGTTCTTC. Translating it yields CSALPGLAGPSSYNEQFF.

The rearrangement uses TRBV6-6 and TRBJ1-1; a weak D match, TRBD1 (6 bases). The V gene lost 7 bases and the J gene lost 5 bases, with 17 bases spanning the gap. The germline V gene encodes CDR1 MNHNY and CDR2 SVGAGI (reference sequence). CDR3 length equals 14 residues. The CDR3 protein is CASTKGGARTEAFF. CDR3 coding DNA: TGTGCCAGCACTAAGGGGGGGGCGCGTACTGAAGCTTTCTTT.

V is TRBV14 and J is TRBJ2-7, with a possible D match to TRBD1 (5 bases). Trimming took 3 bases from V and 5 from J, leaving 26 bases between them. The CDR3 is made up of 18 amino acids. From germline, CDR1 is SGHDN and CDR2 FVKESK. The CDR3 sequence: CASSHLSSGRDVWDEQYF. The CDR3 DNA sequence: TGTGCCAGCAGCCACCTTTCCTCTGGCAGGGATGTCTGGGACGAGCAGTACTTC.

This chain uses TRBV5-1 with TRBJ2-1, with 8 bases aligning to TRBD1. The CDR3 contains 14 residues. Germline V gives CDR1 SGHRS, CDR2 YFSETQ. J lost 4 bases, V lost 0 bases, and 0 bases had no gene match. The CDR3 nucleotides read TGCGCCAGCAGCTTGGGACAGGGGTACAATGAGCAGTTCTTC. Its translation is CASSLGQGYNEQFF.

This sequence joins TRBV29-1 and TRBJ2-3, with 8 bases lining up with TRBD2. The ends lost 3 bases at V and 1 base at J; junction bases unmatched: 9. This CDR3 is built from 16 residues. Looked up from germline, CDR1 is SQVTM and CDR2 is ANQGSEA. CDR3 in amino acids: CSVDGGGYEGTDTQYF. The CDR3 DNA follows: TGCAGCGTTGATGGCGGGGGGTACGAGGGCACAGATACGCAGTATTTT.